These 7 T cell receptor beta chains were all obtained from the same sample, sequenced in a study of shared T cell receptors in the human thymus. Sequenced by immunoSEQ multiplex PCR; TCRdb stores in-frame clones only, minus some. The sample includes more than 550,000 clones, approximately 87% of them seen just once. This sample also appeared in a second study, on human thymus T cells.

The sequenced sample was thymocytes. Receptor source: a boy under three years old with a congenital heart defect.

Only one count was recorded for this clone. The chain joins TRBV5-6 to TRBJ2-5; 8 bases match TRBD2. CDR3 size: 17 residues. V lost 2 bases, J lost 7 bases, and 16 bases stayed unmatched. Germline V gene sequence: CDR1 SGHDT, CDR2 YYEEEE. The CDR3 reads CASSFRRLAGPVWTQYF. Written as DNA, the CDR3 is TGTGCCAGCAGCTTTCGGCGGCTAGCGGGCCCCGTATGGACCCAGTACTTC.

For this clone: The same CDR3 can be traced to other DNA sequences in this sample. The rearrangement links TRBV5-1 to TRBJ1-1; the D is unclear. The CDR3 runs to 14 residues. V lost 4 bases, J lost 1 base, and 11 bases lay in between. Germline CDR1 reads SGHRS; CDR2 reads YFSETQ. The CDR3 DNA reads TGCGCCAGCAGCCCGGGGAGGGAGAACACTGAAGCTTTCTTT. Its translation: CASSPGRENTEAFF.

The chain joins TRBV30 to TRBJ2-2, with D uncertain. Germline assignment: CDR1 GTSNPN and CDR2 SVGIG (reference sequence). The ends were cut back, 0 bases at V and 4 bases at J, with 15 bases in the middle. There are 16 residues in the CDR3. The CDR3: CAWSVSTWWSTGELFF. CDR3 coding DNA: TGTGCCTGGAGTGTAAGTACGTGGTGGAGCACCGGGGAGCTGTTTTTT. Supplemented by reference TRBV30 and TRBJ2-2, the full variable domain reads SQTIHQWPATLVQPVGSPLSLECTVEGTSNPNLYWYRQAAGRGLQLLFYSVGIGQISSEVPQNLSASRPQDRQFILSSKKLLLSDSGFYLCAWSVSTWWSTGELFFGEGSRLTVL.

The CDR3 DNA is TGTGCCAGCAGCGTAGCCCCGGACTCTTCACCCCCGGGTGAGCAGTTCTTC. Translated, it gives CASSVAPDSSPPGEQFF. This sequence joins TRBV9 and TRBJ2-1; D is perhaps TRBD2 (5 bases). V dropped 0 bases and J dropped 9 bases, with 22 bases sitting between them. CDR1 is SGDLS and CDR2 is YYNGEE in the germline V gene. The CDR3 is made up of 17 amino acids.

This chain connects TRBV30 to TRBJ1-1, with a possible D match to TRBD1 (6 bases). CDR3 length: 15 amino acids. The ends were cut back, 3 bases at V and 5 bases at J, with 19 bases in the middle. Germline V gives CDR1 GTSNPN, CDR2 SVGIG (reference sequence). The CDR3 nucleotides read TGTGCCTGGAGGATGTTCGAGGGGGAGTGGACTGAAGCTTTCTTT. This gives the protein CAWRMFEGEWTEAFF.

CDR3 residues: CASSQDNWHEQYF. In DNA, the CDR3 is TGCGCCAGCAGCCAAGATAATTGGCACGAGCAGTACTTC. This sequence joins TRBV4-1 and TRBJ2-7; no clear D. Germline V CDR1 and CDR2: MGHRA, YSYEKL. The CDR3 loop spans 13 amino acids. V was pared by 0 bases and J by 5 bases, with 8 bases between.

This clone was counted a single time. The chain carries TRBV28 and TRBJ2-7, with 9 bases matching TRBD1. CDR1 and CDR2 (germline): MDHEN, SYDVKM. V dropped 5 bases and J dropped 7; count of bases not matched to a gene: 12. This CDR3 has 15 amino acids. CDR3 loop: CASSPHRDRAGEQYF. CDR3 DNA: TGTGCCAGCAGTCCCCACCGGGACAGGGCCGGGGAGCAGTACTTC.